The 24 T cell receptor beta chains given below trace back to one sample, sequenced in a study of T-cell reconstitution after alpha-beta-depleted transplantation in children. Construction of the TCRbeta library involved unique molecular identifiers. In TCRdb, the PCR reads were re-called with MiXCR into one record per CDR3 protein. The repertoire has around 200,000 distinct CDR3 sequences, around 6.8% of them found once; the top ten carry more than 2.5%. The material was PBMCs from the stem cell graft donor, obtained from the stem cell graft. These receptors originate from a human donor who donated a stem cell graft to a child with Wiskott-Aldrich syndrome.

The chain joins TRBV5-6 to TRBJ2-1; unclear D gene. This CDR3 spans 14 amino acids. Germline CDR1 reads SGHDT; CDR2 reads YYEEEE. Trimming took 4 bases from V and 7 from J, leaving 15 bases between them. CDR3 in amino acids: CASSPLIQWNEQFF. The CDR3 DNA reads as TGTGCCAGCAGCCCGCTTATCCAGTGGAATGAGCAGTTCTTC.

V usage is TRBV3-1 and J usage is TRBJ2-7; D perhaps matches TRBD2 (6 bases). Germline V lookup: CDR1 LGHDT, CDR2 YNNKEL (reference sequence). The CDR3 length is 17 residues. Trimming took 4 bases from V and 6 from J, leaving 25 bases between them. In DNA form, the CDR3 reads TGTGCCAGCAGCCCATCTCTATGGGGGGTGGAGCAGGGCGAGCAGTACTTC. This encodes CASSPSLWGVEQGEQYF.

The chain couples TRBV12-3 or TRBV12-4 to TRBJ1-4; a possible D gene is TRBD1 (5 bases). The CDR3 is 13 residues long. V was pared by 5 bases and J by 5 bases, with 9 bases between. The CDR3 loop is CASSGTSNEKLFF. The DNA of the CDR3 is TGTGCCAGCAGTGGGACTTCAAATGAAAAACTGTTTTTT.

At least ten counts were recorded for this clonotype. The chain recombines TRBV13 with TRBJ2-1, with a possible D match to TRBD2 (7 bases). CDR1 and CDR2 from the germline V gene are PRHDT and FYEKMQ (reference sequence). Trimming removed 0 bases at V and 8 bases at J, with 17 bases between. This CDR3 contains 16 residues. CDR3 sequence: CASSLGFAGAGDEQFF. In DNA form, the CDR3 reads TGTGCCAGCAGCTTAGGCTTCGCGGGGGCGGGGGATGAGCAGTTCTTC.

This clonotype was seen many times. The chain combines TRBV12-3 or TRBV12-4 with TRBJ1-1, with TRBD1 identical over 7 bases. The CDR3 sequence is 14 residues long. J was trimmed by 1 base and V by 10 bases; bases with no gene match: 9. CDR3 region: CATLSRDRNTEAFF. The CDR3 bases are TGTGCCACCCTCTCCCGGGACAGGAACACTGAAGCTTTCTTT.

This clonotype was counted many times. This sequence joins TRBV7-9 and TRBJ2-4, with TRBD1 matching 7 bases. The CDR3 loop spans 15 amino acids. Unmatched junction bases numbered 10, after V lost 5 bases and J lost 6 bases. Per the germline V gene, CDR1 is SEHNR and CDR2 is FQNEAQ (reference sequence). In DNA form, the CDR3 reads TGTGCCAGCAGCAAAACAGGGGCGCGAGGAAACATTCAGTACTTC. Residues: CASSKTGARGNIQYF.

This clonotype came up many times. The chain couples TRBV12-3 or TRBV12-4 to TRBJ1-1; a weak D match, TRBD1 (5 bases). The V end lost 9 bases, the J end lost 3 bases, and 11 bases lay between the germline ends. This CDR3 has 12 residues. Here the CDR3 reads CASWPGYTEAFF. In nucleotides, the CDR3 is TGTGCCAGTTGGCCAGGGTACACTGAAGCTTTCTTT.

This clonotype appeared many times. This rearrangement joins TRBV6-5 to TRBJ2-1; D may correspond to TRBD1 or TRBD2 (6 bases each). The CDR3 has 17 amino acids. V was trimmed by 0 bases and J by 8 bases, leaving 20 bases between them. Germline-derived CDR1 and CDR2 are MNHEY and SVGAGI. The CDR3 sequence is CASSYSAHSAGEDEQFF. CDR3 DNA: TGTGCCAGCAGTTACTCGGCCCACTCGGCAGGGGAGGATGAGCAGTTCTTC.

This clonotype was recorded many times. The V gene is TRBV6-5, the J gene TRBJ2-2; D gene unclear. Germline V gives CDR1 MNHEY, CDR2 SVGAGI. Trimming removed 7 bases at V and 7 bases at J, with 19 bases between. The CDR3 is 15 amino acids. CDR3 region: CASKWSYRGDGELFF. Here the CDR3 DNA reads TGTGCCAGCAAATGGTCTTATCGTGGGGACGGGGAGCTGTTTTTT.

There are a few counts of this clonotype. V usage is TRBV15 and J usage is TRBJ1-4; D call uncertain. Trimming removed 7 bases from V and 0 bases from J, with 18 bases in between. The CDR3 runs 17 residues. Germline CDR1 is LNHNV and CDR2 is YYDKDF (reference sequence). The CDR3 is CATTPGKIIATNEKLFF. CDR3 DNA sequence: TGTGCCACCACCCCGGGCAAGATCATTGCAACTAATGAAAAACTGTTTTTT. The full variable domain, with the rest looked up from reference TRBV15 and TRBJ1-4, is DAMVIQNPRYQVTQFGKPVTLSCSQTLNHNVMYWYQQKSSQAPKLLFHYYDKDFNNEADTPDNFQSRRPNTSFCFLDIRSPGLGDTAMYLCATTPGKIIATNEKLFFGSGTQLSVL.

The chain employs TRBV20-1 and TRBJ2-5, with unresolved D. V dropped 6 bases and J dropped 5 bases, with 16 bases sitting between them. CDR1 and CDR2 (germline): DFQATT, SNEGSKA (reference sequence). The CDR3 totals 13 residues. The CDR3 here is CSARTPARETQYF. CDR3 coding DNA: TGCAGTGCCCGAACCCCGGCCAGGGAGACCCAGTACTTC.

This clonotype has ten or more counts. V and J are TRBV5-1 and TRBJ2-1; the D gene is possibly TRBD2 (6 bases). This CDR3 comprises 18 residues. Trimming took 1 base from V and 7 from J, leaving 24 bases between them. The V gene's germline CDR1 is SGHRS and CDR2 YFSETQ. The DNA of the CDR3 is TGCGCCAGCAGCTTGAAGGATACCGGAGCGGGTGGGAGGAATGAGCAGTTCTTC. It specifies CASSLKDTGAGGRNEQFF.

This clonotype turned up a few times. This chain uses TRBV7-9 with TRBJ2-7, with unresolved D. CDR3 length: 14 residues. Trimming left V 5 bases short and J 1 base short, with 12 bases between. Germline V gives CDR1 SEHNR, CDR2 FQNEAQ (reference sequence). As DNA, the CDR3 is TGTGCCAGCAGCCCCCGTTTTTTGTCCTACGAGCAGTACTTC. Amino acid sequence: CASSPRFLSYEQYF.

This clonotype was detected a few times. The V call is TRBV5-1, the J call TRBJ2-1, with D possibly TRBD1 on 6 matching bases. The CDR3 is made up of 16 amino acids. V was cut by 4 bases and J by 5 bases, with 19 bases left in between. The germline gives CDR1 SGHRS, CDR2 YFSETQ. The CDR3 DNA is TGCGCCAGCAGCCCGGCGGACAGCCCGAGGCACAATGAGCAGTTCTTC. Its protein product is CASSPADSPRHNEQFF.

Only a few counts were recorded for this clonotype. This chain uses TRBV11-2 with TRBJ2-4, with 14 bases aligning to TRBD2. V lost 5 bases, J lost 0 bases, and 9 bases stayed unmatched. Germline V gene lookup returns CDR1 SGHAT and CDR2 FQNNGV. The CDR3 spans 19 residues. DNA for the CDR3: TGTGCCAGCAGCACTCGGACTAGCGGGGGGAGACTAGCCAAAAACATTCAGTACTTC. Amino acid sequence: CASSTRTSGGRLAKNIQYF.

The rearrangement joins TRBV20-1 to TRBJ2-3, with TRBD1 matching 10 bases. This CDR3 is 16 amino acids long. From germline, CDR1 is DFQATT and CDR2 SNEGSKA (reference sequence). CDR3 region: CCFSTGQGRGTDTQYF. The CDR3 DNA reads TGCTGTTTCTCAACGGGACAGGGGCGCGGCACAGATACGCAGTATTTT.

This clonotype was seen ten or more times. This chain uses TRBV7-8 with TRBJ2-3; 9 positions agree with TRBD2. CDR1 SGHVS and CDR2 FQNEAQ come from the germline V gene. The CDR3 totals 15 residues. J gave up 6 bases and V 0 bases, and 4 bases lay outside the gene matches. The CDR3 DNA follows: TGTGCCAGCAGCTTAGCTAGCGGGGGTAGGGATACGCAGTATTTT. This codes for CASSLASGGRDTQYF.

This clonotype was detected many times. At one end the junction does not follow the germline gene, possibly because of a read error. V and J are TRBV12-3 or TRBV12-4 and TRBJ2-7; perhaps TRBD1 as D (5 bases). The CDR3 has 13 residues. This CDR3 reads CASSPPMRAGAGF. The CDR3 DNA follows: TGTGCCAGCAGTCCGCCTATGCGAGCTGGGGCAGGCTTC.

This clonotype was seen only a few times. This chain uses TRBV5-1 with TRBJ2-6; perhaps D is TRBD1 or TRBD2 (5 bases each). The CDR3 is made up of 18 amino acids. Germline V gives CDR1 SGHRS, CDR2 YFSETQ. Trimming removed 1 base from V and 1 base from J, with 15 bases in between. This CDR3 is CASSLYAGSASGANVLTF. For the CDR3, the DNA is TGCGCCAGCAGCTTGTATGCAGGGAGCGCTTCTGGGGCCAACGTCCTGACTTTC.

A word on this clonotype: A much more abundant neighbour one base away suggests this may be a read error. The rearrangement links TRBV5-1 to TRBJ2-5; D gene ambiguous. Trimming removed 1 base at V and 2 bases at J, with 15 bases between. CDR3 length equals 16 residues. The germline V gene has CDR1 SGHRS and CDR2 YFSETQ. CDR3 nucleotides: TGCGCCAGCAGCTTGATCGGCCCAACGGTGCAAGAGACCCAGTACTTC. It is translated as CASSLIGPTVQETQYF. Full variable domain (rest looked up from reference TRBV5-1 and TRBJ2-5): KAGVTQTPRYLIKTRGQQVTLSCSPISGHRSVSWYQQTPGQGLQFLFEYFSETQRNKGNFPGRFSGRQFSNSRSEMNVSTLELGDSALYLCASSLIGPTVQETQYFGPGTRLLVL.

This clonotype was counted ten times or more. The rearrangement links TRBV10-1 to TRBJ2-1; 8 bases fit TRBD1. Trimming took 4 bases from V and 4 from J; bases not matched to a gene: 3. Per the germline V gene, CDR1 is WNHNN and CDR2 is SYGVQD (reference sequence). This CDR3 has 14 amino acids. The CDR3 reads CASSGGQGYNEQFF. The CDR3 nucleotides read TGCGCCAGCAGTGGAGGACAGGGTTACAATGAGCAGTTCTTC.

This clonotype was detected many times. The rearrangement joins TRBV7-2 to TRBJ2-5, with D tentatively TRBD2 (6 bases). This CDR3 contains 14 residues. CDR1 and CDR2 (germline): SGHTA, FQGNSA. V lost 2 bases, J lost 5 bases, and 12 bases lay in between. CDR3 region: CASSLLTREETQYF. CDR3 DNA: TGTGCCAGCAGCTTACTGACTAGGGAGGAGACCCAGTACTTC.

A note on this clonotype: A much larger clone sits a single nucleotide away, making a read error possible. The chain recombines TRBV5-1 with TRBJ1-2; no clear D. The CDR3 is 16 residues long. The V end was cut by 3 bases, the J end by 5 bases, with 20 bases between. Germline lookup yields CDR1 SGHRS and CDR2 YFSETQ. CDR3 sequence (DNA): TGCGCCAGCAGCTCGGACCCGGGGAGTGTTGCATATGGCTACACCTTC. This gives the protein CASSSDPGSVAYGYTF. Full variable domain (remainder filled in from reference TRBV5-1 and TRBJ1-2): KAGVTQTPRYLIKTRGQQVTLSCSPISGHRSVSWYQQTPGQGLQFLFEYFSETQRNKGNFPGRFSGRQFSNSRSEMNVSTLELGDSALYLCASSSDPGSVAYGYTFGSGTRLTVV.

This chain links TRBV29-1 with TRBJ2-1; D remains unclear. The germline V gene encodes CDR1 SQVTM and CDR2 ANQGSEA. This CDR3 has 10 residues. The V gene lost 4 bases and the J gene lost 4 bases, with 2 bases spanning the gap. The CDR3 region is CSVVYNEQFF. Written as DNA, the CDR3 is TGCAGCGTTGTTTACAATGAGCAGTTCTTC.